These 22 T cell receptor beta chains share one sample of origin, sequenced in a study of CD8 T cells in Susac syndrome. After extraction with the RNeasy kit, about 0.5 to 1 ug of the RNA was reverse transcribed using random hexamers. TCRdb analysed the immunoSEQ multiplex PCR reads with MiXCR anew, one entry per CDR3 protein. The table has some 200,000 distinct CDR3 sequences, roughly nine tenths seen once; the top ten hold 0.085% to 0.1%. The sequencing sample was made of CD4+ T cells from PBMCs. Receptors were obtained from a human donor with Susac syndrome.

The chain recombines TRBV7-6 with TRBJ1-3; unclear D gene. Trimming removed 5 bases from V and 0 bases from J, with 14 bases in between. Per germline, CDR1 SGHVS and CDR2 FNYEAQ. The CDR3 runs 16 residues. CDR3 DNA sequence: TGTGCCAGCAGCGGGAGGACGGGAGACTCTGGAAACACCATATATTTT. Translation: CASSGRTGDSGNTIYF.

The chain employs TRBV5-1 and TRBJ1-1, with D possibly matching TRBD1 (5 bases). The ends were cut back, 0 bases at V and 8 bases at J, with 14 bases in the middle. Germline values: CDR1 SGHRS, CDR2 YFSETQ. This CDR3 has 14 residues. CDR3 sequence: CASSLAVVTDEAFF. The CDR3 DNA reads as TGCGCCAGCAGCTTGGCCGTTGTGACAGACGAAGCTTTCTTT.

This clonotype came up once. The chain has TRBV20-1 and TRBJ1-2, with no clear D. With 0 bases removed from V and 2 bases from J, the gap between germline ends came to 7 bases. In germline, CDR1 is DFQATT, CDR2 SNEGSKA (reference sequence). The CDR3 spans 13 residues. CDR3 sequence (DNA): TGCAGTGCTAGAGATCCCAAAAACTATGGCTACACCTTC. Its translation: CSARDPKNYGYTF.

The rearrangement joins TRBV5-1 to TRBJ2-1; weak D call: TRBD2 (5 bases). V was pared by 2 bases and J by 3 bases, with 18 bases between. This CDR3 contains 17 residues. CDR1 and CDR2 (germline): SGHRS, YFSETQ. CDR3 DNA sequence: TGCGCCAGCAGCTTCCAGACTACCGGGCCTAACTACAATGAGCAGTTCTTC. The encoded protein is CASSFQTTGPNYNEQFF.

Written as DNA, the CDR3 is TGTGCCAGTGGATGGCATAACACTGAAGCTTTCTTT. Its protein product is CASGWHNTEAFF. This chain joins TRBV19 and TRBJ1-1, with D unclear. The CDR3 spans 12 residues. Trimming cost V 8 bases and J 2 bases, with 9 bases left between them. Germline V lookup: CDR1 LNHDA, CDR2 SQIVND (reference sequence). The full variable domain, its missing parts supplied by reference TRBV19 and TRBJ1-1, is DGGITQSPKYLFRKEGQNVTLSCEQNLNHDAMYWYRQDPGQGLRLIYYSQIVNDFQKGDIAEGYSVSREKKESFPLTVTSAQKNPTAFYLCASGWHNTEAFFGQGTRLTVV.

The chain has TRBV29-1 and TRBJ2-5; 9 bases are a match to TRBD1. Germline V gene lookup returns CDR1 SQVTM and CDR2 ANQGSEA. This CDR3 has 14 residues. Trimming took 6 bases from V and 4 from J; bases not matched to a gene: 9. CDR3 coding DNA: TGCAGCGTCAGTAACAGGGGGCAAGGAGAGACCCAGTACTTC. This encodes CSVSNRGQGETQYF.

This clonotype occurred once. The CDR3 nucleotides read TGCAGTGCTCCCCGAACTACAGGGGGCACTGAAGCTTTCTTT. Translation gives CSAPRTTGGTEAFF. The chain recombines TRBV20-1 with TRBJ1-1, with TRBD1 matching 8 bases. Germline CDR1 reads DFQATT; CDR2 reads SNEGSKA (reference sequence). The CDR3 totals 14 residues. Germline trimming cut 5 bases from V and 4 bases from J; bases unmatched to any gene: 9.

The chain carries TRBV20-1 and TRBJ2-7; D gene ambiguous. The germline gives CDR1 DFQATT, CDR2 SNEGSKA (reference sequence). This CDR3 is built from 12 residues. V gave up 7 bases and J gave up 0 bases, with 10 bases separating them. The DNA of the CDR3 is TGCAGTGTCAAGGGCAACTCCTACGAGCAGTACTTC. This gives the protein CSVKGNSYEQYF.

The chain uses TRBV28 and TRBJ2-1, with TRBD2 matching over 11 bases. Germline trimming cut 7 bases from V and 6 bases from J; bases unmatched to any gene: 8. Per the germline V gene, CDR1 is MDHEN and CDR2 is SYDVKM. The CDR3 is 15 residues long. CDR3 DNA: TGTGCCAGCACGCCAGGGACTAGCGGACGCAATGAGCAGTTCTTC. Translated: CASTPGTSGRNEQFF.

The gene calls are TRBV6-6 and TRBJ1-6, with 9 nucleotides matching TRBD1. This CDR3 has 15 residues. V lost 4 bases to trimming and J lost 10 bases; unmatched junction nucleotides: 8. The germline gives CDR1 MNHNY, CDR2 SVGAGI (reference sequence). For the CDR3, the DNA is TGTGCCAGCAGTTCTAGGACAGGGGAAGGGTCACCCCTCCACTTT. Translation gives CASSSRTGEGSPLHF.

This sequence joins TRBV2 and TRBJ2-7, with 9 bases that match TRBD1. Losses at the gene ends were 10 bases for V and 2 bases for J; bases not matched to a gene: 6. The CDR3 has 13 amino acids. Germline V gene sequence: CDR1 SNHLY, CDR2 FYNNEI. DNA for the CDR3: TGTGCCACCTTCCGGGACAGGGCCTACGAGCAGTACTTC. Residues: CATFRDRAYEQYF.

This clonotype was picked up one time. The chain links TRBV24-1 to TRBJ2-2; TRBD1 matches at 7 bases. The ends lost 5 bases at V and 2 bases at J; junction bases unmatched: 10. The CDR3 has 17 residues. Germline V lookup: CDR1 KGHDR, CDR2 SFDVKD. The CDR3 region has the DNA TGTGCCACCAGTGCCGTCCCGACAGGGAAAAACACCGGGGAGCTGTTTTTT. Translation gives CATSAVPTGKNTGELFF.

This CDR3 is CASSQLGGGNYGYTF. The DNA for the CDR3 is TGCGCCAGCAGCCAATTGGGGGGCGGGAACTATGGCTACACCTTC. V gene TRBV4-1 combines with J gene TRBJ1-2; D is perhaps TRBD1 (6 bases). V dropped 2 bases and J dropped 2 bases, with 12 bases sitting between them. Per germline, CDR1 MGHRA and CDR2 YSYEKL. The length of the CDR3 is 15 residues.

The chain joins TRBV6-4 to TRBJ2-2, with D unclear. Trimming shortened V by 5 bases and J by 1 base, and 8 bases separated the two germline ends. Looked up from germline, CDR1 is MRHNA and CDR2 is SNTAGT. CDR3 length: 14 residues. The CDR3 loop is CASSWQKNTGELFF. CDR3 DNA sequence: TGTGCCAGCAGTTGGCAGAAGAACACCGGGGAGCTGTTTTTT.

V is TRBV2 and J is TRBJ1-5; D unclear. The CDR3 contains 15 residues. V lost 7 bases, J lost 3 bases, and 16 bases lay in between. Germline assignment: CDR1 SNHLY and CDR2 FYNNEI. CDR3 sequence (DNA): TGTGCCAGCACCAGAAAAACGGGTCCCAATCAGCCCCAGCATTTT. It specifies CASTRKTGPNQPQHF.

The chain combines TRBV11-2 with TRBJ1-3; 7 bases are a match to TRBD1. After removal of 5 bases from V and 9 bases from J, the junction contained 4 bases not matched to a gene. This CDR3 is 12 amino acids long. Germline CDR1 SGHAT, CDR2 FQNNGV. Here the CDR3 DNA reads TGTGCCAGCAGCCTACAGGGGCGCACCATATATTTT. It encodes CASSLQGRTIYF.

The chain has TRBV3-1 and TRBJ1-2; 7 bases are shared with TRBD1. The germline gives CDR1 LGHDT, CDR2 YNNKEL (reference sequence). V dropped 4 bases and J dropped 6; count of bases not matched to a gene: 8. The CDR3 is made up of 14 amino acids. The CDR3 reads CASSPQDRLHGYTF. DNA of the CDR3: TGTGCCAGCAGCCCTCAGGACAGGCTACATGGCTACACCTTC.

The CDR3 DNA reads as TGTGCCAGCAGCAAAAACAATGAGCAGTTCTTC. This encodes CASSKNNEQFF. This sequence joins TRBV6-6 and TRBJ2-1; D gene ambiguous. V lost 6 bases and J lost 5, with 5 bases in between. CDR1 and CDR2 from the germline V gene are MNHNY and SVGAGI (reference sequence). The CDR3 loop spans 11 amino acids.

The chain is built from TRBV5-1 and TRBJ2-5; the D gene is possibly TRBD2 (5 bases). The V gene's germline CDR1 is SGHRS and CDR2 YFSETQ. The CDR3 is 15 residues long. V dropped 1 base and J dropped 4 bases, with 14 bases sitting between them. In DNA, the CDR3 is TGCGCCAGCAGCTTGACTAGGGAAGGTCGAGAGACCCAGTACTTC. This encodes CASSLTREGRETQYF.

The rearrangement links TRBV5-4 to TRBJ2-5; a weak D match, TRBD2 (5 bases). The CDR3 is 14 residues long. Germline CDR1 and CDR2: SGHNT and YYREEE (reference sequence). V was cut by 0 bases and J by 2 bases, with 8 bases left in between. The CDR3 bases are TGTGCCAGCAGCTTGGGACTACCGCAAGAGACCCAGTACTTC. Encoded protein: CASSLGLPQETQYF. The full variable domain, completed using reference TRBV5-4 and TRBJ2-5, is ETGVTQSPTHLIKTRGQQVTLRCSSQSGHNTVSWYQQALGQGPQFIFQYYREEENGRGNFPPRFSGLQFPNYSSELNVNALELDDSALYLCASSLGLPQETQYFGPGTRLLVL.

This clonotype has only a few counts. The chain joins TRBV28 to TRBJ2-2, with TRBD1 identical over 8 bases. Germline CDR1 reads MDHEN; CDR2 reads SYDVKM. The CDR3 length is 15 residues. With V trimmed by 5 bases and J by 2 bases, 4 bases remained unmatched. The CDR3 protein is CASSPTGGNTGELFF. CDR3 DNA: TGTGCCAGCAGTCCAACAGGGGGAAACACCGGGGAGCTGTTTTTT. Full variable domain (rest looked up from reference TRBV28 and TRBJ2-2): DVKVTQSSRYLVKRTGEKVFLECVQDMDHENMFWYRQDPGLGLRLIYFSYDVKMKEKGDIPEGYSVSREKKERFSLILESASTNQTSMYLCASSPTGGNTGELFFGEGSRLTVL.

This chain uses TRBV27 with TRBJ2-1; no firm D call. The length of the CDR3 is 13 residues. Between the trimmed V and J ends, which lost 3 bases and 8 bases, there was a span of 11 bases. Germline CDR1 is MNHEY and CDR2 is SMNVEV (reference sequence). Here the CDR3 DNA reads TGTGCCAGCAGTTTCTCCGGACCTGATGAGCAGTTCTTC. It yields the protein CASSFSGPDEQFF.